The 23 T cell receptor beta chains below come from one sample, sequenced in a study of T-cell memory formation after mild COVID-19. TCRdb redid the calling of the 5' RACE reads with MiXCR, one entry per CDR3 protein. The data hold nearly 350,000 distinct CDR3 sequences, with over 10% observed a single time. Sequenced sample: PBMCs or a T cell subset sorted from them (not recorded which). The source of these receptors is a man younger than 35 who had mild COVID-19 (a few samples of this study predate the infection). Cell type and time point are not known.

There are many counts of this clonotype. For the CDR3, the DNA is TGTGCCAGCAGCCAAGATTCCCCAGTCTACAATGAGCAGTTCTTC. Its protein is CASSQDSPVYNEQFF. This chain uses TRBV3-1 with TRBJ2-1; D unresolved. CDR1 LGHDT and CDR2 YNNKEL come from the germline V gene (reference sequence). Between the trimmed V and J ends, which lost 0 bases and 3 bases, there was a span of 9 bases. This CDR3 comprises 15 residues.

This clonotype was seen only a few times. V is TRBV12-3 or TRBV12-4 and J is TRBJ2-6, with unresolved D. The CDR3 runs to 14 residues. V was trimmed by 7 bases and J by 2 bases, leaving 9 bases between them. CDR3 bases: TGTGCCAGCACCCAACGGGCTGGGGCCAACGTCCTGACTTTC. It is translated as CASTQRAGANVLTF.

This clonotype appeared many times. J is TRBJ2-1 and V is TRBV4-2, with 11 bases matching TRBD1. Germline V gene data show CDR1 as LGHNA and CDR2 as YNFKEQ. J gave up 1 base and V 3 bases, and 2 bases lay outside the gene matches. The CDR3 loop spans 16 amino acids. CDR3 amino acids: CASSQDRGRSYNEQFF. CDR3 bases: TGTGCCAGCAGCCAGGACAGGGGGCGATCCTACAATGAGCAGTTCTTC.

This clonotype has a handful of counts. The CDR3 sequence: CASSEPGTVPEAFF. The CDR3 region has the DNA TGTGCCAGCAGTGAACCCGGGACAGTTCCTGAAGCTTTCTTT. This chain joins TRBV6-6 and TRBJ1-1; 7 positions agree with TRBD1. V gave up 5 bases and J gave up 6 bases; unmatched junction bases: 9. Germline V lookup: CDR1 MNHNY, CDR2 SVGAGI (reference sequence). This CDR3 has 14 residues.

This sequence joins TRBV12-3 or TRBV12-4 and TRBJ1-1; tentative D call: TRBD1 (5 bases). V lost 1 base, J lost 0 bases, and 9 bases lay in between. This CDR3 has 15 residues. The CDR3 protein is CASSLGRAMNTEAFF. Here the CDR3 DNA reads TGTGCCAGCAGTTTAGGCAGGGCCATGAACACTGAAGCTTTCTTT.

This clonotype has a handful of counts. In DNA, the CDR3 is TGCGCCAGCAGCCAAGGATACGGGTTGGGCACTGAAGCTTTCTTT. Protein: CASSQGYGLGTEAFF. J is TRBJ1-1 and V is TRBV5-1; D is ambiguous. Trimming cost V 4 bases and J 4 bases, with 17 bases left between them. The CDR3 runs 15 residues. CDR1 is SGHRS and CDR2 is YFSETQ in the germline V gene.

The chain carries TRBV24-1 and TRBJ2-3; 9 bases map to TRBD1. Germline CDR1 reads KGHDR; CDR2 reads SFDVKD. V was pared by 3 bases and J by 5 bases, with 5 bases of the junction left unmatched. The CDR3 has 15 residues. CDR3 sequence reads: CATSDAGQGEDTQYF. CDR3 nucleotides: TGTGCCACCAGTGATGCGGGACAGGGCGAAGATACGCAGTATTTT.

To note about this clonotype: This may arise from a read error, as a much more abundant clone is one base away. The chain has TRBV7-2 and TRBJ2-5; no firm D call. Germline V CDR1 and CDR2: SGHTA, FQGNSA. The CDR3 loop spans 16 amino acids. V dropped 0 bases and J dropped 3 bases, with 14 bases sitting between them. This chain's CDR3 is CASSLAFRRAKETQYF. CDR3 DNA: TGTGCCAGCAGCTTAGCATTCCGACGAGCTAAAGAGACCCAGTACTTC.

Points on this clonotype: Possible read error: a much larger clone is one base away. The J gene is TRBJ2-3, the V gene TRBV7-3; D unclear. CDR1 and CDR2 (germline): SGHTA, FQGTGA. The CDR3 covers 13 residues. V dropped 2 bases and J dropped 2 bases, with 5 bases sitting between them. The CDR3 sequence: CASSLQVTDTQYF. The DNA of the CDR3 is TGTGCCAGCAGCTTACAGGTCACAGATACGCAGTATTTT.

The J gene is TRBJ1-5, the V gene TRBV7-2; the D is unclear. V was shortened by 6 bases and J by 5 bases, with 17 bases between the two germline ends. From germline, CDR1 is SGHTA and CDR2 FQGNSA. The CDR3 is 15 residues long. CDR3 amino acids: CASSYSRTADQPQHF. CDR3 in DNA: TGTGCCAGCAGTTACAGCCGTACAGCTGATCAGCCCCAGCATTTT.

This clonotype was counted ten times or more. The gene calls are TRBV7-9 and TRBJ2-3; possibly TRBD1 or TRBD2 for D (5 bases each). Trimming shortened V by 1 base and J by 3 bases, and 11 bases separated the two germline ends. Germline CDR1 and CDR2: SEHNR and FQNEAQ (reference sequence). CDR3 length equals 15 residues. CDR3 protein: CASSLVVGETDTQYF. In DNA, the CDR3 is TGTGCCAGCAGCTTAGTCGTGGGGGAGACAGATACGCAGTATTTT.

The table lists this clonotype with a few counts. This sequence joins TRBV6-1 and TRBJ2-7; TRBD2 might be the D (5 bases). The length of the CDR3 is 12 residues. Trimming pared 3 bases from V and 3 bases from J, leaving 6 bases between. Germline loops: CDR1 MNHNS, CDR2 SASEGT. The CDR3: CASSDGSYEQYV. CDR3 DNA sequence: TGTGCCAGCAGTGATGGGAGCTACGAGCAGTACGTC.

This clonotype turned up a few times. At one end, the junction sequence differs from germline, possibly due to a read error. V is TRBV27 and J is TRBJ1-2; no definite D call. CDR1 MNHEY and CDR2 SMNVEV come from the germline V gene (reference sequence). CDR3 length: 14 amino acids. For the CDR3, the DNA is TGTGCCAGCAGTTTCCTGTCGGTGTCTGGGGAATTCAGTTTC. This gives the protein CASSFLSVSGEFSF.

This clonotype was counted many times. J is TRBJ2-3 and V is TRBV7-9; weak D call: TRBD2 (6 bases). The germline gives CDR1 SEHNR, CDR2 FQNEAQ (reference sequence). Trimming took off 0 bases at V and 6 bases at J, with 13 bases between the two ends. The CDR3 is 15 amino acids. CDR3 in DNA: TGTGCCAGCAGCTTAGCGGGGAGGAATAGGGATACGCAGTATTTT. Its protein is CASSLAGRNRDTQYF.

CDR3 loop: CASSLTGAQNIQYF. DNA of the CDR3: TGTGCCAGCAGCTTGACGGGGGCTCAAAACATTCAGTACTTC. The chain combines TRBV5-4 with TRBJ2-4, with D perhaps matching TRBD1 or TRBD2 (6 bases each). V dropped 1 base and J dropped 5 bases, with 10 bases sitting between them. Germline V gives CDR1 SGHNT, CDR2 YYREEE (reference sequence). This CDR3 comprises 14 residues.

The V call is TRBV20-1, the J call TRBJ1-1, with a tentative D call TRBD1 (6 bases). The CDR3 is 13 residues long. Germline V gene data show CDR1 as DFQATT and CDR2 as SNEGSKA (reference sequence). Trimming stripped 3 bases from V and 4 bases from J, with 12 bases between. The CDR3 region has the DNA TGCAGTGCTAGGTTCGGGGGGCCCACTGAAGCTTTCTTT. The encoded protein is CSARFGGPTEAFF.

A remark on this clonotype: The junction shows a germline mismatch at one end, possibly a read error. This chain connects TRBV7-8 to TRBJ2-1; a possible D gene is TRBD2 (6 bases). CDR1 and CDR2 (germline): SGHVS, FQNEAQ. The CDR3 is made up of 16 amino acids. CDR3 sequence reads: CASSTHAGSSYHEQFF. The DNA for the CDR3 is TGTGCCAGCAGCACTCATGCGGGGAGCTCCTACCATGAGCAGTTCTTC. Supplemented by reference TRBV7-8 and TRBJ2-1, the full variable domain reads GAGVSQSPRYKVAKRGQDVALRCDPISGHVSLFWYQQALGQGPEFLTYFQNEAQLDKSGLPSDRFFAERPEGSVSTLKIQRTQQEDSAVYLCASSTHAGSSYHEQFFGPGTRLTVL.

This chain joins TRBV7-2 and TRBJ2-5; no firm D call. The CDR3 runs to 14 residues. Trimming removed 1 base from V and 5 bases from J, with 11 bases in between. The germline gives CDR1 SGHTA, CDR2 FQGNSA. The CDR3 coding sequence is TGTGCCAGCAGCTTAGTTCTGGGATGGGAGACCCAGTACTTC. Amino acids: CASSLVLGWETQYF.

Turning to this clonotype: In this CDR3 the conserved last residue, phenylalanine or tryptophan, is missing, so a read error is likely. The DNA is left out, because the CDR3 cannot be placed on it with certainty; the CDR3 is given as TCRdb lists it. The chain recombines TRBV7-6 with TRBJ1-2. The length of the CDR3 is 11 amino acids, counting both ends. The germline CDR1 and CDR2 sequences are SGHVS and FNYEAQ. This CDR3 is CASSPVESGEM.

The J gene is TRBJ1-2, the V gene TRBV4-3; D remains ambiguous. This CDR3 spans 15 amino acids. V was pared by 0 bases and J by 0 bases, with 8 bases between. Germline V gene sequence: CDR1 LGHNA, CDR2 YSLEER. The CDR3 nucleotides are TGCGCCAGCAGCCAAGAAGCCACGACTAACTATGGCTACACCTTC. Protein product: CASSQEATTNYGYTF.

This clonotype was seen a few times. The V and J genes are TRBV29-1 and TRBJ2-3; D uncertain. Germline CDR1 reads SQVTM; CDR2 reads ANQGSEA. This CDR3 is 12 amino acids long. Trimming removed 8 bases from V and 6 bases from J, with 15 bases in between. This CDR3 reads CSSPGRSDTQYF. The CDR3, as DNA: TGCAGCTCCCCCGGTAGGTCGGATACGCAGTATTTT.

This clonotype occurred many times. The chain combines TRBV12-3 or TRBV12-4 with TRBJ2-1; D unresolved. The length of the CDR3 is 17 residues. Trimming shortened V by 8 bases and J by 7 bases, and 27 bases separated the two germline ends. The CDR3 DNA sequence: TGTGCCAGCCGCCGAGGATCTCGGACGGAATCGTGGAATGAGCAGTTCTTC. Translated, it gives CASRRGSRTESWNEQFF.

The chain carries TRBV7-2 and TRBJ1-2; D is unresolved. Germline V lookup: CDR1 SGHTA, CDR2 FQGNSA. The CDR3 runs 14 residues. V was trimmed by 5 bases and J by 3 bases, leaving 13 bases between them. As DNA, the CDR3 is TGTGCCAGCAGCCCTGTCGGGAGAGACTATGGCTACACCTTC. Translation gives CASSPVGRDYGYTF.